The table lists the clone carrying this T cell receptor beta chain with a count of one. Its antigen remains unidentified. Only in-frame clones appear in the TCRdb table, and some are missing; sequencing was by immunoSEQ multiplex PCR. This table has 60,000 to 65,000 clones, about 90% appearing once. The sample originates from a study of OX40 agonist ivuxolimab in advanced cancers. Background on the study: Patients received ivuxolimab, an intravenous treatment, every 2 weeks at 0.01 to 10 mg/kg. Study-level results: Expanded peripheral T cells had an undetermined antigen specificity. The study observed clonal expansion of CD4+ and CD8+ blood T cells by week 6 at 0.1 to 3.0 mg/kg.

V lost 7 bases and J lost 1; bases outside the gene matches: 6. Germline V gene sequence: CDR1 MNHEY, CDR2 SVGAGI. The CDR3 loop spans 15 amino acids. Sequenced here: CD4+ or CD8+ T cells sorted from blood, sampled in a trial of the OX40 agonist ivuxolimab. The clonotype was recovered from an adult with an advanced solid tumor such as melanoma, head and neck, liver or kidney cancer. The chain couples TRBV6-5 to TRBJ2-1; 8 positions match TRBD1. CDR3 bases: TGTGCCAGCACAGTTAGACAGGGGTCCTACAATGAGCAGTTCTTC. It codes for CASTVRQGSYNEQFF.